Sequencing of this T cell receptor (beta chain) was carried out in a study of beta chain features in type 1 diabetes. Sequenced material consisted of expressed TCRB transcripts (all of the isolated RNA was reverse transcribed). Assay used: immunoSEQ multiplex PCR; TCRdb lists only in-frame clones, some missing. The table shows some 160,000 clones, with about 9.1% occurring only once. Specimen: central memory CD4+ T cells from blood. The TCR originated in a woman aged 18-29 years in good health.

The CDR3 nucleotides read TGTGCCAGCAGTCCAGGGGGCTTCTCCTACGAGCAGTACTTC. Translation: CASSPGGFSYEQYF. The V gene is TRBV28, the J gene TRBJ2-7; TRBD1 matches at 8 bases. Trimming at V came to 5 bases and at J to 0 bases, leaving 3 bases not matched to a gene. Germline CDR1 and CDR2: MDHEN and SYDVKM. The CDR3 contains 14 residues.